One T cell receptor beta chain is described in this entry. Its antigen remains unknown. This sample stems from a study of shared clonotypes between healthy human individuals. Study summary: Sampling drew on donors who were a couple of women and three men aged 18 to 49.

The assay was immunoSEQ multiplex PCR, and TCRdb's table has in-frame clones only and misses some. The sample lists more than 2 million clones; around 95% were seen once. The germline V gene has CDR1 SGHRS and CDR2 YFSETQ. V was clipped by 3 bases and J by 5 bases, with 18 bases between them. CDR3 length: 15 amino acids. Only Caucasian adults living in Nashville, Tennessee made up the donor group. General study results and limits: Larger estimated richness was generally recorded for naive subsets relative to memory subsets.

The receptor was isolated from a man aged 18-30 years in good health. The chain combines TRBV5-1 with TRBJ2-7; D is possibly TRBD1 or TRBD2 (6 bases each). What was sequenced was naive CD4+ T cells sorted from blood. As for subset: CD45RA+ positively selected. The CDR3 loop is CASSYREGGPNEQYF. The DNA for the CDR3 is TGCGCCAGCAGCTACCGGGAAGGGGGGCCCAACGAGCAGTACTTC.